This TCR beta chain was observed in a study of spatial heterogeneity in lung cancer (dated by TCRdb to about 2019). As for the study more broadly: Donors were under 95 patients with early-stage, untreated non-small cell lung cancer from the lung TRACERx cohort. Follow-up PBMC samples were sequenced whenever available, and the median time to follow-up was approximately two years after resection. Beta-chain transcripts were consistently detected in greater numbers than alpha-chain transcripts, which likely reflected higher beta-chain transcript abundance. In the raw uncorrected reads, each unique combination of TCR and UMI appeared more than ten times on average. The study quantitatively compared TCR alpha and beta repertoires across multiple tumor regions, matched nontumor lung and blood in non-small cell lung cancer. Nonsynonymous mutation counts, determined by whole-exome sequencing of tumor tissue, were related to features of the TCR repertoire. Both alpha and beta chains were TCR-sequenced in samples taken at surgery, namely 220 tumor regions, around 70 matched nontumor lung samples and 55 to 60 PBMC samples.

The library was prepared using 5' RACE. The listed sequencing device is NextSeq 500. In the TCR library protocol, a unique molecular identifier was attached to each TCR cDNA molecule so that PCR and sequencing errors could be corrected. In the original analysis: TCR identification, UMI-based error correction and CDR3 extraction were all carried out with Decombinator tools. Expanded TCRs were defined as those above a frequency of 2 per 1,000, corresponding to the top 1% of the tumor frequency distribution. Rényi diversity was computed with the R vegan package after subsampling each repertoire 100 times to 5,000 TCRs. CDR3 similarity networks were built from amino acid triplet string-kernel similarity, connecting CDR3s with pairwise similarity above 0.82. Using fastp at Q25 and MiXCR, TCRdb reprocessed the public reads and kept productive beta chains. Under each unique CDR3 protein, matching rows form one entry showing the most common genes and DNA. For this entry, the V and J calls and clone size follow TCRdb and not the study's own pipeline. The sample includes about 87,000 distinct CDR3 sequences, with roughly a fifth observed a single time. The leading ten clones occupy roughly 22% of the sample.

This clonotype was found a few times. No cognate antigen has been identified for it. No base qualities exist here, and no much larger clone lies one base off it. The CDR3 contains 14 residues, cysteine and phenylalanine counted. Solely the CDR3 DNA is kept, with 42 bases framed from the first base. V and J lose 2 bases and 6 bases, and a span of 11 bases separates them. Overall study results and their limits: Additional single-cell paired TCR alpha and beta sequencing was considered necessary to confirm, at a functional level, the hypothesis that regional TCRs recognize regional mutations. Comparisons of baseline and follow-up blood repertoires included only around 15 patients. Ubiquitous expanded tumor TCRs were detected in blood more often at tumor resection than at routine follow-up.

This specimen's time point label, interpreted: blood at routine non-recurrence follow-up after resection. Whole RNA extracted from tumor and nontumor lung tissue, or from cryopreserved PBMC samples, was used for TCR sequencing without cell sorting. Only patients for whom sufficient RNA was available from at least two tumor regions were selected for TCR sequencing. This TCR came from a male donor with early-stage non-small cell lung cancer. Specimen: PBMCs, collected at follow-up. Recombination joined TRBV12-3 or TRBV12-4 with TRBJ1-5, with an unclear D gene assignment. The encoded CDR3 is CASSLKSSGQPQHF. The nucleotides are TGTGCCAGCAGTTTAAAAAGTAGTGGTCAGCCCCAGCATTTT.